One and the same sample provided the 20 T cell receptor beta chains below, sequenced in a study of cytomegalovirus exposure and HLA in healthy donors. This PCR relied on a set of 60 Vbeta primers and 13 Jbeta primers. Generated by immunoSEQ multiplex PCR, the TCRdb table keeps only in-frame clones and is missing some. This repertoire shows 130,000 or so clones, 76% found once; its top ten account for around 2%. What was sequenced was PBMCs. The receptors derive from a female donor in good health and CMV-seropositive.

The rearrangement uses TRBV19 and TRBJ1-5; TRBD1 matches at 8 bases. The junction had 8 bases not matched to a gene; V was cut back by 5 bases and J by 5 bases. Germline V gene lookup returns CDR1 LNHDA and CDR2 SQIVND (reference sequence). CDR3 size: 15 residues. CDR3 sequence reads: CASSPGQGPYQPQHF. Here the CDR3 DNA reads TGTGCCAGTAGTCCTGGACAGGGACCTTATCAGCCCCAGCATTTT.

Points on this clone: Its ends do not fully match the called genes, so a read error is possible. The J gene is TRBJ2-1, the V gene TRBV7-9; TRBD2 might be the D (5 bases). This CDR3 has 12 residues. CDR1 and CDR2 from the germline V gene are SEHNR and FQNEAQ (reference sequence). The CDR3 reads CSSRLEVGAQFF. In DNA, the CDR3 is TGTTCCAGCAGGCTCGAGGTGGGAGCGCAGTTCTTC.

This clone was observed once. V and J are TRBV10-1 and TRBJ2-1; the match to TRBD2 covers 7 bases. The ends lost 0 bases at V and 4 bases at J; junction bases unmatched: 3. The CDR3 is 15 residues long. Germline-derived CDR1 and CDR2 are WNHNN and SYGVQD (reference sequence). CDR3 nucleotides: TGCGCCAGCAGTGAGTCGGGGGGGACGTACAATGAGCAGTTCTTC. Amino acid sequence: CASSESGGTYNEQFF.

Points on this clone: Distinct nucleotide sequences in the sample also encode this CDR3. The chain has TRBV29-1 and TRBJ1-1; D ambiguous. The CDR3 loop spans 13 amino acids. The V gene's germline CDR1 is SQVTM and CDR2 ANQGSEA. The CDR3 bases are TGCGGAACTTCAACCGGGATTGACACTGAAGCTTTCTTT. The encoded protein is CGTSTGIDTEAFF.

V is TRBV6-5 and J is TRBJ1-2; D possibly corresponds to TRBD1 (6 bases). With 6 bases removed from V and 4 bases from J, the gap between germline ends came to 18 bases. Per germline, CDR1 MNHEY and CDR2 SVGAGI. The CDR3 has 15 residues. The CDR3 region is CASRTSGVISYGYTF. CDR3 nucleotides: TGTGCCAGCAGAACTTCAGGGGTGATTAGCTATGGCTACACCTTC.

The sample holds one count of this clone. This rearrangement joins TRBV11-1 to TRBJ2-3, with 8 nucleotides matching TRBD1. J lost 2 bases, V lost 5 bases, and 6 bases had no gene match. This CDR3 spans 15 amino acids. Germline V gene lookup returns CDR1 SGHAT and CDR2 FQDESV (reference sequence). The CDR3 bases are TGTGCCAGCAGCAGAGGACAGGGCTTCACAGATACGCAGTATTTT. Protein: CASSRGQGFTDTQYF. The full variable domain, in which reference TRBV11-1 and TRBJ2-3 provide the parts outside the CDR3, is EAEVAQSPRYKITEKSQAVAFWCDPISGHATLYWYRQILGQGPELLVQFQDESVVDDSQLPKDRFSAERLKGVDSTLKIQPAELGDSAMYLCASSRGQGFTDTQYFGPGTRLTVL.

The chain uses TRBV19 and TRBJ2-3, with D possibly TRBD2 on 6 matching bases. Germline CDR1 LNHDA, CDR2 SQIVND (reference sequence). The CDR3 is 13 residues long. With 4 bases removed from V and 6 bases from J, the gap between germline ends came to 11 bases. The CDR3 DNA reads TGTGCCAGTAGTAATTGGCGGGGCGATACGCAGTATTTT. It is translated as CASSNWRGDTQYF.

This sequence joins TRBV7-2 and TRBJ1-1; 10 positions match TRBD1. V dropped 3 bases and J dropped 4; count of bases not matched to a gene: 2. The CDR3 has 14 amino acids. CDR1 and CDR2 (germline): SGHTA, FQGNSA. The CDR3: CASSLGQGSTEAFF. CDR3 DNA sequence: TGTGCCAGCAGCTTGGGACAGGGGTCCACTGAAGCTTTCTTT.

The chain is built from TRBV7-2 and TRBJ2-1, with TRBD2 matching over 9 bases. Germline trimming cut 5 bases from V and 7 bases from J; bases unmatched to any gene: 12. There are 16 residues in the CDR3. Germline CDR1 reads SGHTA; CDR2 reads FQGNSA. CDR3 nucleotides: TGTGCCAGCAGCCCCCGGGCGGGAGGGCCGAGGAATGAGCAGTTCTTC. This gives the protein CASSPRAGGPRNEQFF.

On this clone: At one end, the junction sequence differs from germline, possibly due to a read error. V gene TRBV25-1 combines with J gene TRBJ1-6; D is unresolved. CDR1 MGHDK and CDR2 SYGVNS come from the germline V gene. The CDR3 runs to 17 residues. CDR3 DNA: TGTGTCAGCAGTGATTCCTCTCGACCTCTCGGCGGGTCACCCCTCCACTTT. Its protein is CVSSDSSRPLGGSPLHF.

The genes are TRBV5-4 and TRBJ2-2, with 15 bases identical to TRBD2. After removal of 4 bases from V and 4 bases from J, the junction contained 8 bases not matched to a gene. Germline V gene sequence: CDR1 SGHNT, CDR2 YYREEE (reference sequence). The CDR3 length is 18 residues. This CDR3 reads CASSGTSGRKPRTGELFF. The CDR3 DNA follows: TGTGCCAGCAGCGGGACTAGCGGGAGGAAACCCCGCACCGGGGAGCTGTTTTTT.

The gene calls are TRBV7-9 and TRBJ2-2; the D is unclear. Trimming pared 2 bases from V and 6 bases from J, leaving 4 bases between. The V gene's germline CDR1 is SEHNR and CDR2 FQNEAQ (reference sequence). The CDR3 has 12 residues. CDR3 coding DNA: TGTGCCAGCAGCTTATATCCCGGGGAGCTGTTTTTT. It encodes CASSLYPGELFF.

This chain connects TRBV28 to TRBJ1-2, with D uncertain. The germline CDR1 and CDR2 sequences are MDHEN and SYDVKM. V lost 7 bases and J 4 bases, leaving 13 bases between the germline ends. CDR3 length equals 13 residues. In nucleotides, the CDR3 is TGTGCCAGCACCACCACTATGGCCTATGGCTACACCTTC. As protein: CASTTTMAYGYTF.

For this clone: One junction end does not reproduce the germline sequence, and a read error may be involved. The V and J genes are TRBV5-4 and TRBJ2-4; 8 bases agree with TRBD2. CDR3 length: 13 amino acids. Germline-derived CDR1 and CDR2 are SGHNT and YYREEE (reference sequence). The CDR3 DNA sequence: TGTGCCAGCAGCTTGGTTACTAGCGGAAGTAGGGCCTTC. Amino acid sequence: CASSLVTSGSRAF. The full variable domain, rest sourced from reference TRBV5-4 and TRBJ2-4, is ETGVTQSPTHLIKTRGQQVTLRCSSQSGHNTVSWYQQALGQGPQFIFQYYREEENGRGNFPPRFSGLQFPNYSSELNVNALELDDSALYLCASSLVTSGSRAFGAGTRLSVL.

The V gene is TRBV7-9, the J gene TRBJ2-7, with D unclear. CDR3 length: 11 amino acids. Germline CDR1 is SEHNR and CDR2 is FQNEAQ (reference sequence). Trimming cost V 3 bases and J 6 bases, with 6 bases left between them. CDR3 sequence reads: CASSFSVEQYF. In nucleotides, the CDR3 is TGTGCCAGCAGCTTTTCCGTCGAGCAGTACTTC.

The chain employs TRBV6-1 and TRBJ1-2, with 9 bases that match TRBD1. V lost 4 bases to trimming and J lost 3 bases; unmatched junction nucleotides: 6. The CDR3 is made up of 15 amino acids. Germline CDR1 is MNHNS and CDR2 is SASEGT. The chain's CDR3 is CASSVRDRADYGYTF. The CDR3, as DNA: TGTGCCAGCAGTGTTAGGGACAGGGCTGACTATGGCTACACCTTC.

The chain joins TRBV19 to TRBJ1-1; D might be TRBD1 (6 bases). V was pared by 8 bases and J by 4 bases, with 14 bases between. The CDR3 length is 13 residues. CDR1 is LNHDA and CDR2 is SQIVND in the germline V gene (reference sequence). The DNA for the CDR3 is TGTGCCAGTGATCTCACAGGGAGCACTGAAGCTTTCTTT. This sequence encodes CASDLTGSTEAFF.

This clone occurred a few times. The chain links TRBV11-2 to TRBJ1-2; 8 nucleotides agree with TRBD1. The V segment lost 0 bases and the J segment 6 bases; nucleotides outside the gene matches: 9. The CDR3 covers 16 residues. Germline CDR1 SGHAT, CDR2 FQNNGV. CDR3 protein: CASSLDRGKQGDGYTF. The CDR3 nucleotides are TGTGCCAGCAGCTTAGATCGAGGGAAACAGGGGGATGGCTACACCTTC.

This chain connects TRBV4-1 to TRBJ2-7, with TRBD2 matching over 7 bases. With V trimmed by 0 bases and J by 0 bases, 8 bases remained unmatched. The CDR3 runs 17 residues. Per the germline V gene, CDR1 is MGHRA and CDR2 is YSYEKL. In nucleotides, the CDR3 is TGCGCCAGCAGCCAAGAGGGTTGGGGGAGGGACTCCTACGAGCAGTACTTC. Amino acids: CASSQEGWGRDSYEQYF.

The rearrangement uses TRBV28 and TRBJ1-3, with D possibly TRBD1 on 5 matching bases. V gave up 8 bases and J gave up 2 bases, with 10 bases separating them. CDR1 and CDR2 from the germline V gene are MDHEN and SYDVKM. The CDR3 runs 13 residues. The CDR3 protein is CASRGQAGNTIYF. CDR3 bases: TGTGCCAGCCGCGGACAAGCTGGAAACACCATATATTTT.